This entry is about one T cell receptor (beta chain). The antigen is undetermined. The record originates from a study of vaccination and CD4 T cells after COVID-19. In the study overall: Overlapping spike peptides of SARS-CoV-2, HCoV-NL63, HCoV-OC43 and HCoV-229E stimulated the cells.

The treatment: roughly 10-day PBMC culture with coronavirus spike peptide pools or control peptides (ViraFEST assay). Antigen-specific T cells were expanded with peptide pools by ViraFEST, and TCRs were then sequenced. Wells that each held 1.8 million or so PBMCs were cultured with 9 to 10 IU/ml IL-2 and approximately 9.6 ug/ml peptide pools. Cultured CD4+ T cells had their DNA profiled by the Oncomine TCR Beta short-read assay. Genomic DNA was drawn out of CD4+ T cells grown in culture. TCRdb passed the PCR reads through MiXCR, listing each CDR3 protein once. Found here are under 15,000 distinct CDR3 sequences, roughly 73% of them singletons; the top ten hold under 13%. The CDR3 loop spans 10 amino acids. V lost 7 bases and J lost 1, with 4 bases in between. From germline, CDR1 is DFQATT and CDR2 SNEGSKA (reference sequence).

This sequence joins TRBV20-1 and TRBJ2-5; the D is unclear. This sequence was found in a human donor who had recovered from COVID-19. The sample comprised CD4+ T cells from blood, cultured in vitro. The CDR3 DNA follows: TGCAGTGGGCTCCAAGAGACCCAGTACTTC. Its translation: CSGLQETQYF.